Listed below are T cell receptor beta chains from one sample, sequenced in a study of radiotherapy plus CTLA-4 blockade in lung cancer. Repertoires were generated with immunoSEQ multiplex PCR, while TCRdb's copy carries only in-frame clones and drops some. Among more than 75,000 clones listed, 80% to 85% were seen once. The input for sequencing was peripheral blood, taken from a patient treated with radiotherapy plus ipilimumab. These TCRs come from a human donor with non-small cell lung cancer that progressed on radiotherapy plus ipilimumab. Each CDR3 is given with its conserved first and last residue. The D gene is left open where the match is weak. Clone size, where shown, is once, few, many, or a class for clones that have expanded.

J gene: TRBJ2-2; D gene: .; V gene: TRBV5-1; clone size: .; CDR3 DNA: TGCGCCAGCAGTTCCGGGACCACGAACACCGGGGAGCTGTTTTTT; CDR3 protein: CASSSGTTNTGELFF
J gene: TRBJ2-7; D gene: .; V gene: TRBV12-5; clone size: .; CDR3 DNA: TGTGCTAGTGGTTTGGTACTTGGCGCTCACTACGAGCAGTACTTC; CDR3 protein: CASGLVLGAHYEQYF
J gene: TRBJ2-1; D gene: TRBD2; V gene: TRBV7-8; clone size: .; CDR3 DNA: TGTGCCAGCAGCCCAATAGCGGGAGGGCCCATTGATGAGCAGTTCTTC; CDR3 protein: CASSPIAGGPIDEQFF
J gene: TRBJ2-3; D gene: TRBD1; V gene: TRBV7-8; clone size: .; CDR3 DNA: TGTGCCAGCAGCTCCGGCCCCAGGGGGAATACGCAGTATTTT; CDR3 protein: CASSSGPRGNTQYF
J gene: TRBJ1-2; D gene: .; V gene: TRBV13; clone size: .; CDR3 DNA: TGTGCCAGCAGCCCACGGGACCAGGGATATGGCTACACCTTC; CDR3 protein: CASSPRDQGYGYTF
J gene: TRBJ2-2; D gene: .; V gene: TRBV30; clone size: .; CDR3 DNA: TGTGCCTGGAGTGACAGGGAGGTGGGGGAGCTGTTTTTT; CDR3 protein: CAWSDREVGELFF
J gene: TRBJ1-2; D gene: .; V gene: TRBV5-4; clone size: .; CDR3 DNA: TGTGCCAGCAGCACGACGGACGGCATTGGCTACACCTTC; CDR3 protein: CASSTTDGIGYTF
J gene: TRBJ2-6; D gene: TRBD1; V gene: TRBV27; clone size: .; CDR3 DNA: TGTGCCAGCAAGACTGACAGGGGGTTCTCTGGGGCCAACGTCCTGACTTTC; CDR3 protein: CASKTDRGFSGANVLTF
J gene: TRBJ2-7; D gene: TRBD1; V gene: TRBV5-4; clone size: .; CDR3 DNA: TGTGCCAGCAGCACCCCGGTGGGACAGGGGGCCGCGAAAACCCGAGAACAGTACTTC; CDR3 protein: CASSTPVGQGAAKTREQYF
J gene: TRBJ1-1; D gene: .; V gene: TRBV30; clone size: .; CDR3 DNA: TGTGCCTGGAGTGACAGCATGAACACTGAAGCTTTCTTT; CDR3 protein: CAWSDSMNTEAFF
J gene: TRBJ1-4; D gene: .; V gene: TRBV11-2; clone size: .; CDR3 DNA: TGTGCCAGCAGCTTAGAAAGCCGGGTTAGGGAAAAACTGTTTTTT; CDR3 protein: CASSLESRVREKLFF
J gene: TRBJ2-4; D gene: TRBD1; V gene: TRBV27; clone size: .; CDR3 DNA: TGTGCCAGCAGTCCGAGGGACAGAGAAAACTGGGGCAAAAACATTCAGTACTTC; CDR3 protein: CASSPRDRENWGKNIQYF
J gene: TRBJ1-4; D gene: TRBD1; V gene: TRBV2; clone size: .; CDR3 DNA: TGTGCCAGCAAAATTTTCGACAGGGTAGCGGAAAAACTGTTTTTT; CDR3 protein: CASKIFDRVAEKLFF
J gene: TRBJ2-1; D gene: TRBD2; V gene: TRBV5-4; clone size: .; CDR3 DNA: TGTGCCAGCAGCTTAGCGGGAGCCCAACCCTACAATGAGCAGTTCTTC; CDR3 protein: CASSLAGAQPYNEQFF
J gene: TRBJ1-1; D gene: .; V gene: TRBV7-3; clone size: .; CDR3 DNA: TGTGCCAGCAGCTTAATACCCCTGAACACTGAAGCTTTCTTT; CDR3 protein: CASSLIPLNTEAFF
J gene: TRBJ2-1; D gene: .; V gene: TRBV10-3; clone size: few; CDR3 DNA: TGTGCCATCAGTGAGTTAGGGGATGAGCAGTTCTTC; CDR3 protein: CAISELGDEQFF
J gene: TRBJ1-2; D gene: .; V gene: TRBV11-2; clone size: .; CDR3 DNA: TGTGCCAGCAGTGCGGAAAACTATGGCTACACCTTC; CDR3 protein: CASSAENYGYTF
J gene: TRBJ1-4; D gene: .; V gene: TRBV27; clone size: once; CDR3 DNA: TGTGCCAGCAGAAGGTTAAGTCATGAAAAACTGTTTTTT; CDR3 protein: CASRRLSHEKLFF
J gene: TRBJ1-1; D gene: .; V gene: TRBV11-1; clone size: few; CDR3 DNA: TGTGCCAGCAGCCTCCGGACAACTAATGAAGCTTTCTTT; CDR3 protein: CASSLRTTNEAFF
J gene: TRBJ2-2; D gene: .; V gene: TRBV28; clone size: .; CDR3 DNA: TGTGCCAGCAATTCCCCTGGGAACACCGGGGAGCTGTTTTTT; CDR3 protein: CASNSPGNTGELFF
J gene: TRBJ1-2; D gene: .; V gene: TRBV19; clone size: .; CDR3 DNA: TGTGCCAGTACCCCGGGTAGGGGCTACACCTTC; CDR3 protein: CASTPGRGYTF
J gene: TRBJ2-7; D gene: .; V gene: TRBV6-1; clone size: .; CDR3 DNA: TGTGCCAGCAGTGTTCGAGGATCCTACGAGCAGTACTTC; CDR3 protein: CASSVRGSYEQYF
J gene: TRBJ2-1; D gene: TRBD2; V gene: TRBV11-2; clone size: .; CDR3 DNA: TGTGCCAGCAAGGGACTAGCGGGAGACAATGAGCAGTTCTTC; CDR3 protein: CASKGLAGDNEQFF
J gene: TRBJ2-5; D gene: TRBD2; V gene: TRBV25-1; clone size: .; CDR3 DNA: TGTGCCAGCGGTTACCTCGGGACTAGCGGGAGTGAGACCCAGTACTTC; CDR3 protein: CASGYLGTSGSETQYF
J gene: TRBJ2-3; D gene: .; V gene: TRBV5-4; clone size: .; CDR3 DNA: TGTGCCAGCAGCCCGAGCACAGATACGCAGTATTTT; CDR3 protein: CASSPSTDTQYF
J gene: TRBJ2-7; D gene: TRBD2; V gene: TRBV4-1; clone size: .; CDR3 DNA: TGCGCCAGCAGCCAAGAATATGCGGGAGGGATCTCCTACGAGCAGTACTTC; CDR3 protein: CASSQEYAGGISYEQYF
J gene: TRBJ2-1; D gene: TRBD2; V gene: TRBV9; clone size: .; CDR3 DNA: TGTGCCAGCAGCGCGTCGGCTAGCGGGAGATATGAGCAGTTCTTC; CDR3 protein: CASSASASGRYEQFF
J gene: TRBJ2-1; D gene: .; V gene: TRBV27; clone size: .; CDR3 DNA: TGTGCCAGCAGTTTATCGGCCCCCCTCTACAATGAGCAGTTCTTC; CDR3 protein: CASSLSAPLYNEQFF
J gene: TRBJ2-3; D gene: TRBD2; V gene: TRBV29-1; clone size: once; CDR3 DNA: TGCAGCTCCAAGACTAGCGGGAGTTCGGATACGCAGTATTTT; CDR3 protein: CSSKTSGSSDTQYF
J gene: TRBJ2-1; D gene: .; V gene: TRBV7-8; clone size: .; CDR3 DNA: TGTGCCAGCAGCTTAATTGTCGCCTCCTACAATGAGCAGTTCTTC; CDR3 protein: CASSLIVASYNEQFF
J gene: TRBJ2-1; D gene: .; V gene: TRBV27; clone size: once; CDR3 DNA: TGTGCCAGCAGTCCCGAAGGGGGTTTTGAGCAGTTCTTC; CDR3 protein: CASSPEGGFEQFF
J gene: TRBJ1-1; D gene: .; V gene: TRBV29-1; clone size: .; CDR3 DNA: TGCAGCGTTGACAGGGGCAAGAACACTGAAGCTTTCTTT; CDR3 protein: CSVDRGKNTEAFF
J gene: TRBJ2-1; D gene: .; V gene: TRBV9; clone size: once; CDR3 DNA: TGTGCCAGCAGCGTAGAAGGTAGCAATGAGCAGTTCTTC; CDR3 protein: CASSVEGSNEQFF
J gene: TRBJ1-4; D gene: TRBD1; V gene: TRBV11-2; clone size: .; CDR3 DNA: TGTGCCAGCAGCTTCTACCCGACAGGGGGTTCTGAAAAACTGTTTTTT; CDR3 protein: CASSFYPTGGSEKLFF
J gene: TRBJ2-5; D gene: .; V gene: TRBV10-1; clone size: .; CDR3 DNA: TGCGCCAGCAGTGAACAGACCCAGTACTTC; CDR3 protein: CASSEQTQYF
J gene: TRBJ1-2; D gene: .; V gene: TRBV29-1; clone size: .; CDR3 DNA: TGCAGCGTCGGGGAGGGGAACGATGGCTACACCTTC; CDR3 protein: CSVGEGNDGYTF
J gene: TRBJ2-1; D gene: .; V gene: TRBV9; clone size: .; CDR3 DNA: TGTGCCAGCAGCGTAGGAAGGCTAGCTGGAGTAGGTGAGCAGTTCTTC; CDR3 protein: CASSVGRLAGVGEQFF
J gene: TRBJ2-7; D gene: .; V gene: TRBV9; clone size: once; CDR3 DNA: TGTGCCAGCAGCGTAGTAGGAGGGCGGGGCGAGCAGTACTTC; CDR3 protein: CASSVVGGRGEQYF
J gene: TRBJ1-2; D gene: .; V gene: TRBV11-2; clone size: .; CDR3 DNA: TGTGCCAGCAGCCCGACCGACTATGGCTACACCTTC; CDR3 protein: CASSPTDYGYTF
J gene: TRBJ2-3; D gene: .; V gene: TRBV4-1; clone size: .; CDR3 DNA: TGCGCCAGCAGCCAGGGCCCTCGGAACTTCCCCGGGGAGCAGTATTTT; CDR3 protein: CASSQGPRNFPGEQYF
J gene: TRBJ2-1; D gene: .; V gene: TRBV30; clone size: .; CDR3 DNA: TGTGCCGGCGCGGGCGGCTCCTACAATGAGCAGTTCTTC; CDR3 protein: CAGAGGSYNEQFF
J gene: TRBJ2-2; D gene: TRBD1; V gene: TRBV29-1; clone size: .; CDR3 DNA: TGCAGCGGATCGACAGGGCAAGGCGGGGAGCTGTTTTTT; CDR3 protein: CSGSTGQGGELFF